The entry below gives a single T cell receptor (beta chain) sequence along with its context. What it binds is not known. This entry belongs to a study of persistence of HIV-infected CD4 T cells. Study-level information: Antigen stimulation activated a lower proportion of cells, more of them memory, than anti-CD3/anti-CD28 stimulation. Study-level points and caveats: Compared with CD3/CD28-stimulated cells, CMV- and Gag-responding cells showed lower TCRbeta richness.

Nonspecific anti-CD3/anti-CD28 bead stimulation represents the broad CD4+ T cell repertoire. CD4+ T cells upregulating both CD40 ligand and CD69 were sorted as responding cells. Trimming left V 0 bases short and J 0 bases short, with 7 bases between. CDR1 is SGHRS, CDR2 YFSETQ, per germline. The CDR3 sequence is 15 residues long. The libraries were made with immunoSEQ version 4 in survey mode. Genomic DNA was diluted to around 10 ng/uL, up to roughly 1 ug per sample. The protocol was immunoSEQ multiplex PCR, while the TCRdb copy is restricted to in-frame clones and leaves out a portion. The top ten hold 0.4% to 0.5% of the sample, which has roughly 48,000 clones, about nine tenths seen once.

The sequencing used CD4+ T cells sorted from PBMCs after roughly 18-hour stimulation, collected from a patient who received antiretroviral therapy. The sequence was obtained from an adult woman with HIV who was CMV-seropositive. The chain combines TRBV5-1 with TRBJ1-5; D not resolved. CDR3 sequence reads: CASSLDPYSNQPQHF. The CDR3 nucleotides read TGCGCCAGCAGCTTGGATCCTTATAGCAATCAGCCCCAGCATTTT. Complete variable domain (other parts from reference TRBV5-1 and TRBJ1-5): KAGVTQTPRYLIKTRGQQVTLSCSPISGHRSVSWYQQTPGQGLQFLFEYFSETQRNKGNFPGRFSGRQFSNSRSEMNVSTLELGDSALYLCASSLDPYSNQPQHFGDGTRLSIL.